Detailed here is one T cell receptor beta chain. This record belongs to a study of cytomegalovirus exposure and HLA in healthy donors. PCR primers comprised 60 Vbeta and 13 Jbeta primers. Repertoires were generated with immunoSEQ multiplex PCR, while TCRdb's copy carries only in-frame clones and drops some. The sample has roughly 110,000 clones; approximately 60% are singletons. This TCR was recovered from a woman in her thirties in good health and CMV-seronegative. Sequencing was performed on PBMCs.

DNA for the CDR3: TGCGCCAGCAGCTTGGCACCTAGCGGGAGTATCTACGAGCAGTACTTC. Its translation: CASSLAPSGSIYEQYF. The V gene is TRBV5-1, the J gene TRBJ2-7, with 10 nucleotides matching TRBD2. V was pared by 0 bases and J by 3 bases, with 6 bases of the junction left unmatched. Looked up from germline, CDR1 is SGHRS and CDR2 is YFSETQ. The CDR3 runs 16 residues.